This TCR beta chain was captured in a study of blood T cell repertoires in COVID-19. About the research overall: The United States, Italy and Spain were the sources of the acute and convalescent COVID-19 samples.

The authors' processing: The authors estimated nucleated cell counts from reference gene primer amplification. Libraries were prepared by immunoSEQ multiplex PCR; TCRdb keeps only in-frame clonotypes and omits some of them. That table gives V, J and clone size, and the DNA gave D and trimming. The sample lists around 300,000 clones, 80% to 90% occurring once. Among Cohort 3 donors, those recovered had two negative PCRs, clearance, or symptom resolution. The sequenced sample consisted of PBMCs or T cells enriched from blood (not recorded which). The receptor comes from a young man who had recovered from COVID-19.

CDR3 loop: CAWILRGGGETQYF. The CDR3 region has the DNA TGTGCCTGGATCCTTAGGGGGGGAGGAGAGACCCAGTACTTC. V usage is TRBV30 and J usage is TRBJ2-5, with a tentative D call TRBD2 (7 bases). From germline, CDR1 is GTSNPN and CDR2 SVGIG (reference sequence). There are 14 residues in the CDR3. The V gene lost 4 bases and the J gene lost 4 bases, with 16 bases spanning the gap.